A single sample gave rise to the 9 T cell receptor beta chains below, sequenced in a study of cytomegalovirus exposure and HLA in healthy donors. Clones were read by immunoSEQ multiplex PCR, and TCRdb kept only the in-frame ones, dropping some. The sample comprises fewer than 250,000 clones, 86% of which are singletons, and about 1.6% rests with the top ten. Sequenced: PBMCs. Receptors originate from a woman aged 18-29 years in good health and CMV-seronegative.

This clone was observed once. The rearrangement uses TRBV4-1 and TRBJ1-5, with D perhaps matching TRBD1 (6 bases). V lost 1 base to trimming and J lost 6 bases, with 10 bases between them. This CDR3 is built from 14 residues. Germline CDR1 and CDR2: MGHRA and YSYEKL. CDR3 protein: CASSQGRGGQPQHF. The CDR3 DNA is TGCGCCAGCAGCCAAGGCCGAGGGGGTCAGCCCCAGCATTTT.

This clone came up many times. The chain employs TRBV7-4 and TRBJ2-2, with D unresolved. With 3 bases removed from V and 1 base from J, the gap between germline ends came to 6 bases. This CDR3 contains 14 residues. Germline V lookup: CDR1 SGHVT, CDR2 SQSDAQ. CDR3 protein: CASSFRQNTGELFF. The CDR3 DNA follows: TGTGCCAGCAGCTTTAGACAGAACACCGGGGAGCTGTTTTTT.

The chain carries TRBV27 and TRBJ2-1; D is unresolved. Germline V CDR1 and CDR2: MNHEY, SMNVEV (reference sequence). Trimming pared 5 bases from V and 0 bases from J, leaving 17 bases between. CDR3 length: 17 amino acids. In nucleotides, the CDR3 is TGTGCCAGCAGTCCGACTCCCCCCCCTAGCTCCTACAATGAGCAGTTCTTC. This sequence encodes CASSPTPPPSSYNEQFF.

CDR3 in DNA: TGTGCCAGCCTCGACAGGGTGAACAATGAGCAGTTCTTC. It yields the protein CASLDRVNNEQFF. The genes are TRBV2 and TRBJ2-1, with 7 nucleotides matching TRBD1. The CDR3 totals 13 residues. V lost 8 bases and J lost 5; bases outside the gene matches: 6. Germline CDR1 and CDR2: SNHLY and FYNNEI. The entire variable domain, with the rest obtained from reference TRBV2 and TRBJ2-1, is as follows: EPEVTQTPSHQVTQMGQEVILRCVPISNHLYFYWYRQILGQKVEFLVSFYNNEISEKSEIFDDQFSVERPDGSNFTLKIRSTKLEDSAMYFCASLDRVNNEQFFGPGTRLTVL.

The CDR3 region is CASSRAGEVDTQYF. The CDR3 DNA is TGTGCCAGCAGCCGAGCGGGAGAAGTAGATACGCAGTATTTT. The V gene is TRBV7-2, the J gene TRBJ2-3; 8 bases are shared with TRBD2. The length of the CDR3 is 14 residues. J lost 5 bases, V lost 5 bases, and 6 bases had no gene match. Germline-derived CDR1 and CDR2 are SGHTA and FQGNSA.

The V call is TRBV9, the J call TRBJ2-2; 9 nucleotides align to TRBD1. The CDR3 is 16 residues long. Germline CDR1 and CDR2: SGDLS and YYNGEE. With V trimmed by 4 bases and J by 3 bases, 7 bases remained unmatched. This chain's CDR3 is CASSSNRGQDTGELFF. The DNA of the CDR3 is TGTGCCAGCAGCTCCAACAGGGGGCAGGACACCGGGGAGCTGTTTTTT.

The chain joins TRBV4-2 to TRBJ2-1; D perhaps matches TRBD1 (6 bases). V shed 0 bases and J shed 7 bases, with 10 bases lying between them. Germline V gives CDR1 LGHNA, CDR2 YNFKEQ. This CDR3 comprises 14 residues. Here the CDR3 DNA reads TGTGCCAGCAGCCAAGATCCAGGGGATAATGAGCAGTTCTTC. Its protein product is CASSQDPGDNEQFF.

Here the CDR3 DNA reads TGCAGTGCTAGAGGTGGCGAAGCTTTCTTT. The encoded protein is CSARGGEAFF. V gene TRBV20-1 combines with J gene TRBJ1-1, with D unclear. The germline V gene encodes CDR1 DFQATT and CDR2 SNEGSKA (reference sequence). CDR3 length: 10 amino acids. V was cut by 1 base and J by 8 bases, with 5 bases left in between.

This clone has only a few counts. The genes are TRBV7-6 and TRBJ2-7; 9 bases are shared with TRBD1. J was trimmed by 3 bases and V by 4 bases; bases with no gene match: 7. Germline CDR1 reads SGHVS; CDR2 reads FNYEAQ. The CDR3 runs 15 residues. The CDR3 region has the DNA TGTGCCAGCAGCTCAAACACGGGACAGGGCTACGAGCAGTACTTC. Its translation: CASSSNTGQGYEQYF. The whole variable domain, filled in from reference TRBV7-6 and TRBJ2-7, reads GAGVSQSPRYKVTKRGQDVALRCDPISGHVSLYWYRQALGQGPEFLTYFNYEAQQDKSGLPNDRFSAERPEGSISTLTIQRTEQRDSAMYRCASSSNTGQGYEQYFGPGTRLTVT.